Listed below are T cell receptor beta chains from one sample, sequenced in a study of siplizumab effects on memory and regulatory T cells. Repertoires were generated with immunoSEQ multiplex PCR, while TCRdb's copy carries only in-frame clones and drops some. The data show tens of thousands of clones, under 95% seen once. Material: CD8+ T cells sorted from blood. The receptors here all came from a human donor in good health. CDR3s include the opening cysteine and the closing phenylalanine or tryptophan. Fields, in order: V gene, clone size, D gene, J gene, CDR3 protein, CDR3 DNA. The D gene is left open where the match is weak. Rows give clone size only sometimes, using once, few, many, or a class for an expanded clone.

>TRBV11-2|.|.|TRBJ1-5
CASSFGPAGPQHF
TGTGCCAGCAGCTTCGGGCCTGCGGGTCCCCAGCATTTT
>TRBV7-9|.|TRBD1|TRBJ1-6
CASSPPGQGFTLHF
TGTGCCAGCAGCCCGCCGGGACAGGGATTCACCCTCCACTTT
>TRBV30|.|.|TRBJ2-6
CAWSQGTGANVLTF
TGTGCCTGGAGCCAGGGGACTGGGGCCAACGTCCTGACTTTC
>TRBV5-5|.|.|TRBJ2-3
CASSLWPGDTDTQYF
TGTGCCAGCAGCTTGTGGCCAGGGGACACAGATACGCAGTATTTT
>TRBV19|medium-sized|.|TRBJ2-3
CASSIGPALVDTQYF
TGTGCCAGTAGTATTGGACCCGCCCTAGTAGATACGCAGTATTTT
>TRBV30|.|.|TRBJ2-1
CAWIIGVQQFF
TGTGCCTGGATTATCGGTGTACAGCAGTTCTTC
>TRBV7-6|.|.|TRBJ2-1
CASSLISTSVHEQFF
TGTGCCAGCAGCTTAATTTCGACCTCGGTACATGAGCAGTTCTTC
>TRBV5-5|.|TRBD2|TRBJ2-7
CASRMSGLAGYEQYF
TGTGCCAGCAGAATGTCGGGTCTAGCGGGATACGAGCAGTACTTC
>TRBV5-8|.|TRBD2|TRBJ2-7
CASSYLLGTSGRSSYEQYF
TGTGCCAGCAGCTATCTACTCGGGACTAGCGGGAGGAGCTCCTACGAGCAGTACTTC
>TRBV11-2|.|TRBD1|TRBJ2-1
CASSLLRTGDYNEQFF
TGTGCCAGCAGCTTACTGAGGACAGGGGACTACAATGAGCAGTTCTTC
>TRBV6-4|.|TRBD1|TRBJ1-5
CASSQGVNQPQHF
TGTGCCAGCAGCCAGGGGGTAAATCAGCCCCAGCATTTT
>TRBV19|.|.|TRBJ2-7
CASSPGTSYEQYF
TGTGCCAGTAGTCCCGGGACAAGCTACGAGCAGTACTTC
>TRBV6-1|once|.|TRBJ1-5
CASSPGPGGFEPQHF
TGTGCCAGCAGCCCGGGTCCCGGGGGTTTTGAGCCCCAGCATTTT
>TRBV5-6|.|.|TRBJ2-2
CASSLINTGELFF
TGTGCCAGCAGCTTAATTAACACCGGGGAGCTGTTTTTT
>TRBV9|.|.|TRBJ2-5
CASSVRVSFSQETQYF
TGTGCCAGCAGCGTAAGGGTTAGCTTCAGCCAAGAGACCCAGTACTTC
>TRBV11-2|.|.|TRBJ1-1
CASSFEWGTEAFF
TGTGCCAGCAGCTTCGAGTGGGGGACTGAAGCTTTCTTT
>TRBV11-2|.|.|TRBJ2-5
CASSLADLSQETQYF
TGTGCCAGCAGCCTAGCCGACCTGTCCCAAGAGACCCAGTACTTC
>TRBV19|.|.|TRBJ1-1
CACMQGRAEAFF
TGTGCCTGTATGCAGGGTAGGGCTGAAGCTTTCTTT
>TRBV15|.|.|TRBJ1-3
CATSRGRGTGNTIYF
TGTGCCACCAGCAGAGGCAGAGGGACTGGAAACACCATATATTTT
>TRBV27|.|.|TRBJ2-7
CASSLSSGYEQYF
TGTGCCAGCAGTTTATCGTCAGGGTACGAGCAGTACTTC
>TRBV5-1|.|.|TRBJ2-3
CASSGPDLILTDTQYF
TGCGCCAGCAGCGGACCGGACCTGATCCTCACAGATACGCAGTATTTT
>TRBV5-4|.|.|TRBJ2-1
CASTLGVNEQFF
TGTGCCAGCACCCTCGGGGTTAATGAGCAGTTCTTC
>TRBV27|.|.|TRBJ2-2
CASSMGQTGELFF
TGTGCCAGCAGTATGGGCCAGACCGGGGAGCTGTTTTTT
>TRBV2|.|.|TRBJ1-1
CASSERGGAEAFF
TGTGCCAGCAGTGAACGGGGCGGCGCTGAAGCTTTCTTT
>TRBV10-3|once|.|TRBJ2-7
CAISEGQLLYEQYF
TGTGCCATCAGTGAGGGGCAGTTACTCTACGAGCAGTACTTC